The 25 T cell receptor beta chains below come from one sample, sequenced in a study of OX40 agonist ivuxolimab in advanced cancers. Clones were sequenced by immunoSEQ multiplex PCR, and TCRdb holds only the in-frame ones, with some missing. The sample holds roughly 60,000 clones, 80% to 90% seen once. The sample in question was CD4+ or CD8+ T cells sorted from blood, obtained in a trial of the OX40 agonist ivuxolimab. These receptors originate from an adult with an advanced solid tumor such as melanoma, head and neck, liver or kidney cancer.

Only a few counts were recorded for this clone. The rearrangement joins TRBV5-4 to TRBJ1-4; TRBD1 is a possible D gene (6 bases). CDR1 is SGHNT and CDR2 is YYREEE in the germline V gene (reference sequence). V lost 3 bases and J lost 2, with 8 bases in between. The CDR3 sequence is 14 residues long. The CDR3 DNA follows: TGTGCCAGCAGCTCACAGGGTACTAATGAAAAACTGTTTTTT. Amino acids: CASSSQGTNEKLFF.

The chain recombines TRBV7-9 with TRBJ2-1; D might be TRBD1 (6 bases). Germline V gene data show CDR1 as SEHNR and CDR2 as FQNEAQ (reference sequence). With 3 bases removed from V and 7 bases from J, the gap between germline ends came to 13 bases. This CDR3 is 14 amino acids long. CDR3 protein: CASSFNQGRNEQFF. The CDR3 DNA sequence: TGTGCCAGCAGCTTCAACCAGGGGCGGAATGAGCAGTTCTTC.

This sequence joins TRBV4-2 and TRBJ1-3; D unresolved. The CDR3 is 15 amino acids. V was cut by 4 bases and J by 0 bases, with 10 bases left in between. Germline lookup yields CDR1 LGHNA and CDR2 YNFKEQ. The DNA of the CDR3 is TGTGCCAGCAGCCCAGGTCCATTCTCTGGAAACACCATATATTTT. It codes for CASSPGPFSGNTIYF.

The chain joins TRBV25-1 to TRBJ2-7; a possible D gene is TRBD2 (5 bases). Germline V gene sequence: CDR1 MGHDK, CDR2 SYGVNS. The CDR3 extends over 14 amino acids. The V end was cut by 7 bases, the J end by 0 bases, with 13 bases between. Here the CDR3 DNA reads TGTGCCAGCACTCCCGGCACTAGCTCCTACGAGCAGTACTTC. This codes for CASTPGTSSYEQYF.

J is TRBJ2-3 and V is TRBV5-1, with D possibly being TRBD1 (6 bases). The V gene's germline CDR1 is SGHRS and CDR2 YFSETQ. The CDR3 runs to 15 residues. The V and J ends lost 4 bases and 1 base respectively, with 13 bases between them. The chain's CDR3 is CASSRLEGGTDTQYF. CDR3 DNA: TGCGCCAGCAGCCGGCTCGAGGGGGGCACAGATACGCAGTATTTT.

CDR3 sequence reads: CASSLQLAKNIQYF. The CDR3 region has the DNA TGTGCCAGCAGTCTACAACTAGCCAAAAACATTCAGTACTTC. The chain uses TRBV28 and TRBJ2-4; D is uncertain. The CDR3 loop spans 14 amino acids. Germline lookup yields CDR1 MDHEN and CDR2 SYDVKM. The ends were cut back, 5 bases at V and 0 bases at J, with 8 bases in the middle.

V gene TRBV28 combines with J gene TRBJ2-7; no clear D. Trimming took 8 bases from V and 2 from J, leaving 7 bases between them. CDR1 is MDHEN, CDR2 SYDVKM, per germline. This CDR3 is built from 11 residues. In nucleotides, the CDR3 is TGTGCCAGCGGCTGGCCCTACGAGCAGTACTTC. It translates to CASGWPYEQYF.

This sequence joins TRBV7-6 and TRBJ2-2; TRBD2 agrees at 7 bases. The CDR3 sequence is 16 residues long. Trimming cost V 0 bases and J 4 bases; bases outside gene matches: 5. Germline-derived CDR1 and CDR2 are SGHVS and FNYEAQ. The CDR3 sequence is CASSLAAGASTGELFF. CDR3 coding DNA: TGTGCCAGCAGCTTAGCTGCGGGAGCGAGCACCGGGGAGCTGTTTTTT.

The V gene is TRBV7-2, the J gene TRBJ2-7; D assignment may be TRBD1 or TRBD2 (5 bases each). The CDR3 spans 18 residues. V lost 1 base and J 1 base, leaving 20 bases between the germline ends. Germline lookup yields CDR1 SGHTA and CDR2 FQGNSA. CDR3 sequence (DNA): TGTGCCAGCAGCTTAGAGGGGCGAGGGGTCATCCTTTCCTACGAGCAGTACTTC. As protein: CASSLEGRGVILSYEQYF.

The CDR3 DNA follows: TGTGCCAGCAGAACCCCCGGTTCTTACGAGCAGTACTTC. Encoded protein: CASRTPGSYEQYF. This rearrangement joins TRBV6-5 to TRBJ2-7; unclear D gene. Germline CDR1 is MNHEY and CDR2 is SVGAGI. CDR3 length: 13 residues. V lost 6 bases and J 4 bases, leaving 13 bases between the germline ends.

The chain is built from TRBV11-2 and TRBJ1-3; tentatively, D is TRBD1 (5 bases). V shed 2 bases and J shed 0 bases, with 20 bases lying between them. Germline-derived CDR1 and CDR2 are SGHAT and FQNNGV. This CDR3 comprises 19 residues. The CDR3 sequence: CASSLLGTRNPSSGNTIYF. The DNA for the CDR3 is TGTGCCAGCAGCTTACTAGGGACGAGAAACCCGAGCTCTGGAAACACCATATATTTT.

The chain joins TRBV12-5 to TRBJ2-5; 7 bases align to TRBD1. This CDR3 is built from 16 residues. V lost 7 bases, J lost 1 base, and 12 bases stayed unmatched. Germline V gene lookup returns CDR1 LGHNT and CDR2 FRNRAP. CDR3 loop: CASVLSDRFIQETQYF. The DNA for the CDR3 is TGTGCTAGTGTCCTCTCGGACAGGTTTATCCAAGAGACCCAGTACTTC.

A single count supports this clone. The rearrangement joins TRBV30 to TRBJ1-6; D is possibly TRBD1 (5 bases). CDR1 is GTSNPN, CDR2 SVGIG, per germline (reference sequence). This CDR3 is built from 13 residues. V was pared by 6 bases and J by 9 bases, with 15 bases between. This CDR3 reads CACGDVWSSPLHF. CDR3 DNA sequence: TGTGCCTGCGGGGACGTGTGGAGTTCACCCCTCCACTTT.

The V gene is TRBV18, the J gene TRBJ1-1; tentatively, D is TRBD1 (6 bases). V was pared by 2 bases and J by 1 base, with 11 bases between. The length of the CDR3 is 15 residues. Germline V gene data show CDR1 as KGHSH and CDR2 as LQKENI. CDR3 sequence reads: CASSPRQGQNTEAFF. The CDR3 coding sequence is TGTGCCAGCTCACCAAGGCAGGGACAGAACACTGAAGCTTTCTTT.

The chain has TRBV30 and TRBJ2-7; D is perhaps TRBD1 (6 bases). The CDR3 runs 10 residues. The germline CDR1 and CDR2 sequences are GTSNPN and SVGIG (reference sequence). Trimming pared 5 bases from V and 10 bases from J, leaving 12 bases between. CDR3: CAWERDTQYF. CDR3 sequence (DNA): TGTGCCTGGGAAAGGGACACACAGTACTTC.

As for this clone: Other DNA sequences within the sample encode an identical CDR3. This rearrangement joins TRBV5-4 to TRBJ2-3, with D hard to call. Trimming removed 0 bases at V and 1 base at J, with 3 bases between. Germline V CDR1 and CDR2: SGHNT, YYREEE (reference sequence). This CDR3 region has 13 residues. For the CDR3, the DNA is TGTGCCAGCAGCTTGGTCCGCACAGATACGCAGTATTTT. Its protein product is CASSLVRTDTQYF.

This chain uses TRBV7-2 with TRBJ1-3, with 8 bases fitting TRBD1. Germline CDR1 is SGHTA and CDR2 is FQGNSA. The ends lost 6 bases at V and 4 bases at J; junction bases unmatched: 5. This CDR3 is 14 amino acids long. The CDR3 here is CASRENRGGNTIYF. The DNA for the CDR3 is TGTGCCAGCAGGGAGAACAGGGGGGGAAACACCATATATTTT.

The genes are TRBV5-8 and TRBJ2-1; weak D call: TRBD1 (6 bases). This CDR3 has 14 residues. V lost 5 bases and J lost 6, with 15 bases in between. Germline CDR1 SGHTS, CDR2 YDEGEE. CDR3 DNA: TGTGCCAGCAGTTCCGGTGACAGGCCCAATGAGCAGTTCTTC. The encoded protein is CASSSGDRPNEQFF.

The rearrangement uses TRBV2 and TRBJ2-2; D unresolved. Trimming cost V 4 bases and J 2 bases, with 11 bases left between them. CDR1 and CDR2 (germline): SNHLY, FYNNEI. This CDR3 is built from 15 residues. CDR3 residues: CASSGSRTNTGELFF. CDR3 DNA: TGTGCCAGCAGTGGCTCAAGAACAAACACCGGGGAGCTGTTTTTT.

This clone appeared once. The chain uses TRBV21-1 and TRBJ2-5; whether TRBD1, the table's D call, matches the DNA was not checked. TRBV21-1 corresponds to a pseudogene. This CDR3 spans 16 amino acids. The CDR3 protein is CASRTTCEDRQETQYF. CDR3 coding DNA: TGTGCCAGCAGGACGACTTGTGAGGACAGACAAGAGACCCAGTACTTC.

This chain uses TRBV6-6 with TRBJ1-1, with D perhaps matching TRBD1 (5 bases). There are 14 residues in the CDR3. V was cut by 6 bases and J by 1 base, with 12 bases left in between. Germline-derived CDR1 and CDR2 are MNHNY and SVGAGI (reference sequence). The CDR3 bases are TGTGCCAGCAGAGTGGGACTGACGAACACTGAAGCTTTCTTT. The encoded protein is CASRVGLTNTEAFF.

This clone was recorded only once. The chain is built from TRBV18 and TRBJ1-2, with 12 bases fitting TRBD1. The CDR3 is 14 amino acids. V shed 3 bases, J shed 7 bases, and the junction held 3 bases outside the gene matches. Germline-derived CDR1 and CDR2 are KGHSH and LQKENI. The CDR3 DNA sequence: TGTGCCAGCTCACCCGGGACAGGGGGCGCTGGCTACACCTTC. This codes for CASSPGTGGAGYTF.

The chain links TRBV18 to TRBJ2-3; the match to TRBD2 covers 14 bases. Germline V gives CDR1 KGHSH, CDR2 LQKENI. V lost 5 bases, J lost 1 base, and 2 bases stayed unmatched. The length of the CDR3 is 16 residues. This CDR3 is CASSVGLAGGTDTQYF. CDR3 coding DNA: TGTGCCAGCTCAGTGGGACTAGCGGGGGGCACAGATACGCAGTATTTT.

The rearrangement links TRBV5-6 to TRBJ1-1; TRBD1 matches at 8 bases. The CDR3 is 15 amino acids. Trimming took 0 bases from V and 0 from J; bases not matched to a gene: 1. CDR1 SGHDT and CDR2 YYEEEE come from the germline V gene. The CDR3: CASSLAGGVNTEAFF. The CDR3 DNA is TGTGCCAGCAGCTTGGCAGGGGGCGTGAACACTGAAGCTTTCTTT.

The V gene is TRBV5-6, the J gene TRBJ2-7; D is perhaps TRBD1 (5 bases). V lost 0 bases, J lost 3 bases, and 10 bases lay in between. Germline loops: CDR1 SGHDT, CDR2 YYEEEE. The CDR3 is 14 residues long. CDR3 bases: TGTGCCAGCAGCTTGGCTCAGGGTGGCTACGAGCAGTACTTC. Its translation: CASSLAQGGYEQYF.